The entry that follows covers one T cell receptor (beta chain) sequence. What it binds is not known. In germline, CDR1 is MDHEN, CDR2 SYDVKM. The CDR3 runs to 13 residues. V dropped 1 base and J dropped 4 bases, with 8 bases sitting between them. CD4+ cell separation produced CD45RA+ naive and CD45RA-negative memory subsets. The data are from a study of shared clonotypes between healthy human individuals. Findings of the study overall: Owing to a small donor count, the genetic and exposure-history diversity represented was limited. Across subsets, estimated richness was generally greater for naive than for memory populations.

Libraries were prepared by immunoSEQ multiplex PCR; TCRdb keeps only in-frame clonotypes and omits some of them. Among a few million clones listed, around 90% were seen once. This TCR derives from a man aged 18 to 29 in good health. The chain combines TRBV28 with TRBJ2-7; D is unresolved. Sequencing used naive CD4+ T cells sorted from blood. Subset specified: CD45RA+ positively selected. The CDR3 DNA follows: TGTGCCAGCAGTTTATCACGGAAGTACGAGCAGTACTTC. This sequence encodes CASSLSRKYEQYF.